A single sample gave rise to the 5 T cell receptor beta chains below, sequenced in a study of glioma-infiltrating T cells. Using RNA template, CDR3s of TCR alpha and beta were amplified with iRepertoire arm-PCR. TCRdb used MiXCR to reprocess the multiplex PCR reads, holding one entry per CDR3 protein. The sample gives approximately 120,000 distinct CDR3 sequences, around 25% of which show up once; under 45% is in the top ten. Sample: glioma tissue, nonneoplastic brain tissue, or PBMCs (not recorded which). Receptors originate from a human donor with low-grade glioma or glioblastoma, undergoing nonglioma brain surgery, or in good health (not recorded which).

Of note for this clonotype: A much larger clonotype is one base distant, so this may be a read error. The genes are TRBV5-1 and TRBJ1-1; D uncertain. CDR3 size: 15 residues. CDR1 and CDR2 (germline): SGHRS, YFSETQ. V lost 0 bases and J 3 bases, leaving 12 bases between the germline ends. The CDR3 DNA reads TGCGCCAGCAGCTTGGTAATCAGCGTGGACACTGAAGCTTTCTTT. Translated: CASSLVISVDTEAFF.

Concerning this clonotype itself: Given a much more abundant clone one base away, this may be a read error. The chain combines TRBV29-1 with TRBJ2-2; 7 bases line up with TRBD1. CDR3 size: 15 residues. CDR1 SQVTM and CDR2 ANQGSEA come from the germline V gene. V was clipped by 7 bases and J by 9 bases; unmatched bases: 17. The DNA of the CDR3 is TGCAGCGCCCGAGGGGTCCAGGGGGTTGGCAGGGAGCTGTTTTTT. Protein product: CSARGVQGVGRELFF.

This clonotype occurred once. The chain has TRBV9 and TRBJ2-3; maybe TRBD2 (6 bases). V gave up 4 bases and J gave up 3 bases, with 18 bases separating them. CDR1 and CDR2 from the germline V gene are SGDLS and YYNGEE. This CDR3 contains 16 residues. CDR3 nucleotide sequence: TGTGCCAGCAGCAGCGGAGGGATCAGGCTAACAGATACGCAGTATTTT. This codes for CASSSGGIRLTDTQYF.

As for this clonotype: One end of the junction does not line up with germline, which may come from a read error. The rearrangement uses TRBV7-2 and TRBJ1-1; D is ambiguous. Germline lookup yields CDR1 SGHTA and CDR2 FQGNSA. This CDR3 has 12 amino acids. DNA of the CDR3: TGCGCCAGCAACCTACTTAAGACTGAAGCTTTCTTT. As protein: CASNLLKTEAFF.

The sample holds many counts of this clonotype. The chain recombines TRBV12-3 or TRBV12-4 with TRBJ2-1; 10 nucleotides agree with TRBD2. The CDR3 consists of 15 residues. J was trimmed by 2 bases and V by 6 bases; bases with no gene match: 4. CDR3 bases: TGTGCCAGCAGCGAGGGACTAGCGACCTACAATGAGCAGTTCTTC. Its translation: CASSEGLATYNEQFF.